The 15 T cell receptor beta chains presented below share a single source sample, sequenced in a study of cytomegalovirus exposure and HLA in healthy donors. In the PCR, 60 Vbeta and 13 Jbeta primers were used. Profiling relied on immunoSEQ multiplex PCR, and the TCRdb table lists in-frame clones only, not all of them. Of 75,000 to 100,000 clones listed, 70% to 80% are singletons. What was sequenced was PBMCs. The receptors stem from a man aged 35-49 years in good health and CMV-seronegative.

The chain carries TRBV2 and TRBJ2-3; 14 nucleotides match TRBD2. The CDR3 is 15 amino acids. The germline CDR1 and CDR2 sequences are SNHLY and FYNNEI. With 7 bases clipped from V and 5 bases from J, the junction kept 5 bases outside the gene matches. CDR3 sequence reads: CASNRLAGGVDTQYF. CDR3 coding DNA: TGTGCCAGCAACCGACTAGCGGGAGGGGTAGATACGCAGTATTTT. The full variable domain, its missing parts supplied by reference TRBV2 and TRBJ2-3, is EPEVTQTPSHQVTQMGQEVILRCVPISNHLYFYWYRQILGQKVEFLVSFYNNEISEKSEIFDDQFSVERPDGSNFTLKIRSTKLEDSAMYFCASNRLAGGVDTQYFGPGTRLTVL.

V and J are TRBV18 and TRBJ1-5, with a possible D match to TRBD1 (6 bases). This CDR3 spans 14 amino acids. Trimming left V 6 bases short and J 1 base short, with 10 bases between. CDR1 is KGHSH, CDR2 LQKENI, per germline. This CDR3 is CASSAGESNQPQHF. CDR3 nucleotides: TGTGCCAGCTCCGCAGGGGAGAGCAATCAGCCCCAGCATTTT.

The rearrangement links TRBV7-2 to TRBJ2-5; 9 positions agree with TRBD1. The J call may not be correct, given that the DNA end is closer to TRBJ2-7. In germline, CDR1 is SGHTA, CDR2 FQGNSA. This CDR3 has 14 residues. The DNA for the CDR3 is TGTGCCAGCAGCTCTCGGACAGGGGCCTACGAGCAGTACTTC. It specifies CASSSRTGAYEQYF.

The J gene is TRBJ2-1, the V gene TRBV6-6; D remains ambiguous. CDR1 is MNHNY and CDR2 is SVGAGI in the germline V gene (reference sequence). Deletions cut 7 bases from V and 0 bases from J, with 7 bases between. There are 13 residues in the CDR3. CDR3 sequence reads: CASKLPSYNEQFF. CDR3 nucleotides: TGTGCCAGCAAACTTCCCTCCTACAATGAGCAGTTCTTC.

This clone was observed once. In the same sample, other DNA sequences code for this CDR3. This chain connects TRBV30 to TRBJ1-6; D is perhaps TRBD1 (5 bases). V lost 1 base and J 6 bases, leaving 7 bases between the germline ends. Germline V lookup: CDR1 GTSNPN, CDR2 SVGIG (reference sequence). This CDR3 spans 13 amino acids. Here the CDR3 DNA reads TGTGCCTGGAGTGGGCAGGGTAATTCACCCCTCCACTTT. It specifies CAWSGQGNSPLHF.

The chain combines TRBV9 with TRBJ2-5; D possibly corresponds to TRBD2 (6 bases). Germline CDR1 reads SGDLS; CDR2 reads YYNGEE. With 3 bases removed from V and 1 base from J, the gap between germline ends came to 16 bases. This CDR3 has 16 residues. In DNA, the CDR3 is TGTGCCAGCAGCGCGGGAGCCCGAGGCGGCCAAGAGACCCAGTACTTC. It codes for CASSAGARGGQETQYF.

The chain is built from TRBV10-3 and TRBJ2-1; 10 bases map to TRBD2. Germline CDR1 ENHRY, CDR2 SYGVKD. With V trimmed by 6 bases and J by 9 bases, 5 bases remained unmatched. The CDR3 is 13 amino acids. CDR3 in DNA: TGTGCCATCAGGCTAGCGGGAGAGAGTGAGCAGTTCTTC. This sequence encodes CAIRLAGESEQFF.

The chain employs TRBV5-4 and TRBJ2-2; 7 bases line up with TRBD2. V lost 4 bases, J lost 2 bases, and 5 bases stayed unmatched. This CDR3 region has 15 residues. Germline CDR1 and CDR2: SGHNT and YYREEE (reference sequence). The CDR3, as DNA: TGTGCCAGCAGCACGGGACTACTCAACACCGGGGAGCTGTTTTTT. Translating gives CASSTGLLNTGELFF.

The chain uses TRBV29-1 and TRBJ2-7, with a tentative D call TRBD1 (6 bases). The CDR3 has 12 residues. From germline, CDR1 is SQVTM and CDR2 ANQGSEA. V was clipped by 4 bases and J by 3 bases, with 10 bases between them. This chain's CDR3 is CSVVQGFYEQYF. In DNA, the CDR3 is TGCAGCGTTGTTCAGGGGTTCTACGAGCAGTACTTC.

The DNA of the CDR3 is TGTGCCAGTAGAAATCAGGGGTTGAACACTGAAGCTTTCTTT. This translates into CASRNQGLNTEAFF. J is TRBJ1-1 and V is TRBV19; the D gene is possibly TRBD1 (6 bases). The length of the CDR3 is 14 residues. V was pared by 6 bases and J by 0 bases, with 11 bases between. Germline V gene sequence: CDR1 LNHDA, CDR2 SQIVND (reference sequence).

The CDR3 DNA reads TGTGCCAGCAGTTTACTAGGGGCATATACTGAAGCTTTCTTT. Protein: CASSLLGAYTEAFF. The chain uses TRBV28 and TRBJ1-1, with D tentatively TRBD1 (5 bases). Germline CDR1 and CDR2: MDHEN and SYDVKM. V lost 2 bases and J lost 5, with 12 bases in between. The CDR3 runs 14 residues.

The gene calls are TRBV28 and TRBJ2-7; TRBD1 agrees at 7 bases. This CDR3 is built from 16 residues. CDR1 MDHEN and CDR2 SYDVKM come from the germline V gene. Losses at the gene ends were 3 bases for V and 0 bases for J; bases not matched to a gene: 8. CDR3 bases: TGTGCCAGCAGTTTCCATGGACAGGTGAGCTCCTACGAGCAGTACTTC. Amino acid sequence: CASSFHGQVSSYEQYF.

V usage is TRBV15 and J usage is TRBJ2-1; 9 bases agree with TRBD2. V was clipped by 3 bases and J by 0 bases; unmatched bases: 0. The CDR3 is 15 amino acids. From germline, CDR1 is LNHNV and CDR2 YYDKDF (reference sequence). CDR3 in amino acids: CATSRTSGSYNEQFF. The CDR3 region has the DNA TGTGCCACCAGCAGGACTAGCGGCTCCTACAATGAGCAGTTCTTC.

The rearrangement links TRBV29-1 to TRBJ2-1; 9 positions agree with TRBD2. The germline V gene encodes CDR1 SQVTM and CDR2 ANQGSEA. The CDR3 has 13 residues. V shed 5 bases and J 14 bases; nucleotides not matched to a gene: 13. The CDR3 loop reads CSVLLAGSSGEFF. Written as DNA, the CDR3 is TGCAGCGTTCTTCTAGCGGGAAGTAGTGGAGAGTTCTTC.

The chain carries TRBV7-2 and TRBJ2-5, with 10 positions matching TRBD2. V lost 4 bases to trimming and J lost 2 bases; unmatched junction nucleotides: 10. The CDR3 runs to 17 residues. Germline CDR1 reads SGHTA; CDR2 reads FQGNSA. CDR3 in amino acids: CASSSGLAVPLQETQYF. CDR3 DNA: TGTGCCAGCAGCTCAGGACTAGCGGTCCCCCTGCAAGAGACCCAGTACTTC.